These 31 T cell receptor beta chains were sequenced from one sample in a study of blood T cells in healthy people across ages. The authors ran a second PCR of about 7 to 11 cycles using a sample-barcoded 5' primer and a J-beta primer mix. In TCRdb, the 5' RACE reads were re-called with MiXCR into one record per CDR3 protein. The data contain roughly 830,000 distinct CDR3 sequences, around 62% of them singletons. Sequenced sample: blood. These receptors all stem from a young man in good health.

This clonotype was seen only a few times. The CDR3 DNA is TGTGCCAGCAGCTTAGCGAAAGCGCGCGCAGATACGCAGTATTTT. This sequence encodes CASSLAKARADTQYF. The chain is built from TRBV7-2 and TRBJ2-3, with D uncertain. The V gene's germline CDR1 is SGHTA and CDR2 FQGNSA. Deletions cut 0 bases from V and 4 bases from J, with 11 bases between. This CDR3 is 15 amino acids long.

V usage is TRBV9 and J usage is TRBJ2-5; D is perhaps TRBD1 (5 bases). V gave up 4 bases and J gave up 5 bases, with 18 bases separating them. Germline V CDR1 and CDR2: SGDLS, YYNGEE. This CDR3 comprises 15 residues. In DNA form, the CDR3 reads TGTGCCAGCAGCAACGGACATACCCCTTGGGAGACCCAGTACTTC. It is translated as CASSNGHTPWETQYF.

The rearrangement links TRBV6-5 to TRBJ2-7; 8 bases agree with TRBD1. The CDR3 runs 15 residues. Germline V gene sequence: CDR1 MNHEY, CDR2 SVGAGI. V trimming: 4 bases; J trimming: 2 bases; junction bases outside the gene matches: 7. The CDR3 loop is CASSLGGQVPYEQYF. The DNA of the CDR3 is TGTGCCAGCAGTTTGGGGGGACAGGTTCCCTACGAGCAGTACTTC.

Here the CDR3 reads CASSGEAGRTDTQYF. The CDR3 DNA sequence: TGTGCCAGCAGCGGAGAGGCAGGTCGCACAGATACGCAGTATTTT. The chain combines TRBV4-2 with TRBJ2-3; D remains unclear. The CDR3 is 15 amino acids. Between the trimmed V and J ends, which lost 5 bases and 1 base, there was a span of 13 bases. CDR1 and CDR2 (germline): LGHNA, YNFKEQ.

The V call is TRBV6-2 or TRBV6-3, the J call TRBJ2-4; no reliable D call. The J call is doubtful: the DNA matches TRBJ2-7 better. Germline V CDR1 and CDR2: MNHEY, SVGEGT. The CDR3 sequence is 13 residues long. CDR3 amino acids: CASAPLGPYEQYF. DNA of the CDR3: TGTGCCTCGGCACCCCTCGGACCCTACGAGCAGTACTTC.

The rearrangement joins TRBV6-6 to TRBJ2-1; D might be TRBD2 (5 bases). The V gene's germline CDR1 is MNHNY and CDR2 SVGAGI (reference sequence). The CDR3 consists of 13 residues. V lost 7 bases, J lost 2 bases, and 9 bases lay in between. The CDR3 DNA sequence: TGTGCCAGCACCAAGGGAGCCTACAATGAGCAGTTCTTC. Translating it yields CASTKGAYNEQFF.

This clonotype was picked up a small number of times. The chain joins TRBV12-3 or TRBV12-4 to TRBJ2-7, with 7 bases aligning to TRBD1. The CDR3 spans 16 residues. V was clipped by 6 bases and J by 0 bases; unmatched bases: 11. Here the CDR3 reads CASRGQRGPFSYEQYF. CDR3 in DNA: TGTGCCAGCAGGGGACAGAGGGGGCCCTTCTCCTACGAGCAGTACTTC.

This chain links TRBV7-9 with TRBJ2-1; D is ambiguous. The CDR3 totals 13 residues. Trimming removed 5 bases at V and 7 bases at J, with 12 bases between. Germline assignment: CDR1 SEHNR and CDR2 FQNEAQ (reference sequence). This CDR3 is CASSAPGSNEQFF. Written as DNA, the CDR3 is TGTGCCAGCAGCGCGCCCGGGTCGAATGAGCAGTTCTTC.

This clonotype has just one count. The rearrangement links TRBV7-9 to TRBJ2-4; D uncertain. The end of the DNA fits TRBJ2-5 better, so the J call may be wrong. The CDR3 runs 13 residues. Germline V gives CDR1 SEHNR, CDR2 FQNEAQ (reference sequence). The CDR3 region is CASSFYLTETQYF. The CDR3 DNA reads TGTGCCAGCAGCTTCTACCTAACAGAGACCCAGTACTTC.

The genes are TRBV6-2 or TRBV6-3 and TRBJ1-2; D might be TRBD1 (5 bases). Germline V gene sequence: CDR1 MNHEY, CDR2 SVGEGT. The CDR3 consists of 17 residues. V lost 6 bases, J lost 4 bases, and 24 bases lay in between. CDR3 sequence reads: CASRSRWVWRGGYGYTF. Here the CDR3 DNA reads TGTGCCAGCAGGTCCCGCTGGGTGTGGAGGGGAGGCTATGGCTACACCTTC.

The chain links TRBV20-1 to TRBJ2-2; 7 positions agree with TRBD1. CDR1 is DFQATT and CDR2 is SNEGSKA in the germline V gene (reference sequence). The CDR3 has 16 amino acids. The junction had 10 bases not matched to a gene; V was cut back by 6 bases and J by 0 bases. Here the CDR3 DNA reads TGCAGTGCCCAGTCGAGGACAGGATCGAACACCGGGGAGCTGTTTTTT. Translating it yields CSAQSRTGSNTGELFF.

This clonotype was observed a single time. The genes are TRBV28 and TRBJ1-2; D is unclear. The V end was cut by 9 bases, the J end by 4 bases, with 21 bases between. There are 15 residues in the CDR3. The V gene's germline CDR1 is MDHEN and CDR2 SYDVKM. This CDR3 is CASRVGKRASYGYTF. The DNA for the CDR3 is TGTGCCAGTCGCGTGGGTAAGAGGGCGAGCTATGGCTACACCTTC.

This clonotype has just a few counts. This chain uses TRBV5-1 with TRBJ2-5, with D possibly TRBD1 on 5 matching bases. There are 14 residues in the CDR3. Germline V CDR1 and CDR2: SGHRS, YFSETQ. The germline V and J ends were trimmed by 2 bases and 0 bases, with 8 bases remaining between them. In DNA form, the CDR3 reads TGCGCCAGCAGCTTCAGGGCGGACCAAGAGACCCAGTACTTC. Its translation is CASSFRADQETQYF.

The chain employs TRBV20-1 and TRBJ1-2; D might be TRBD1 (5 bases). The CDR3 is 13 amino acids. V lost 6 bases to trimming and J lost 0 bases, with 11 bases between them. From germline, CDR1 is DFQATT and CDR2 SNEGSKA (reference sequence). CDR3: CSAPGPANYGYTF. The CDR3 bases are TGCAGTGCCCCGGGACCCGCTAACTATGGCTACACCTTC.

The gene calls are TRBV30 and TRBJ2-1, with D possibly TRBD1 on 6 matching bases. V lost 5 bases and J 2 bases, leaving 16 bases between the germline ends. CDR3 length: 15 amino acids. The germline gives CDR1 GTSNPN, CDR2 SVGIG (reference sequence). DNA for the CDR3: TGTGCCTGGCTCCATGCAGGGGATCCCTACAATGAGCAGTTCTTC. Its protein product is CAWLHAGDPYNEQFF.

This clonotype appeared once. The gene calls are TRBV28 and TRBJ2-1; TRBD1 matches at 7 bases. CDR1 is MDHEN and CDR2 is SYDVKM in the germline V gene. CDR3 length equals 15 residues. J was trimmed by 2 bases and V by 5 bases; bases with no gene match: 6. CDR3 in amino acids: CASSHDRETYNEQFF. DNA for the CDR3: TGTGCCAGCAGTCACGACAGGGAAACCTACAATGAGCAGTTCTTC.

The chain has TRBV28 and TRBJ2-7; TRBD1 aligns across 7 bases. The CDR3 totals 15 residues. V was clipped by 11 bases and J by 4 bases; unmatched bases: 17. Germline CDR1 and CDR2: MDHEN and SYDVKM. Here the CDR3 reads CACNLPDRTEYEQYF. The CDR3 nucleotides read TGTGCCTGCAACCTCCCGGACAGGACAGAATACGAGCAGTACTTC. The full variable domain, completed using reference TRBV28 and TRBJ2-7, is DVKVTQSSRYLVKRTGEKVFLECVQDMDHENMFWYRQDPGLGLRLIYFSYDVKMKEKGDIPEGYSVSREKKERFSLILESASTNQTSMYLCACNLPDRTEYEQYFGPGTRLTVT.

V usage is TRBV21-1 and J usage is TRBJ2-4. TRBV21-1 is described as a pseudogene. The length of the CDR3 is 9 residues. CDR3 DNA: TGTGCCAGCAGCGCCACCGAGTACTTC. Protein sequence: CASSATEYF.

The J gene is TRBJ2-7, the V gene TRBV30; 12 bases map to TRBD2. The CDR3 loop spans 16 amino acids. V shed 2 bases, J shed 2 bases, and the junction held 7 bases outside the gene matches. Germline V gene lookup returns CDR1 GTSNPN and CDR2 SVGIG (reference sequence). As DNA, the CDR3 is TGTGCCTGGAGTACAACTAGCGGGGGGCCACCCTACGAGCAGTACTTC. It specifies CAWSTTSGGPPYEQYF.

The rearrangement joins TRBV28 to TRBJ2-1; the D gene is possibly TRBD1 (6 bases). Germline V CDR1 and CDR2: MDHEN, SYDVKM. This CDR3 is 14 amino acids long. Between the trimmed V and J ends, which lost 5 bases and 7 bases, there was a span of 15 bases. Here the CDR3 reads CASSSPQGWNEQFF. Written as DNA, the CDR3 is TGTGCCAGCAGTAGCCCGCAGGGGTGGAATGAGCAGTTCTTC.

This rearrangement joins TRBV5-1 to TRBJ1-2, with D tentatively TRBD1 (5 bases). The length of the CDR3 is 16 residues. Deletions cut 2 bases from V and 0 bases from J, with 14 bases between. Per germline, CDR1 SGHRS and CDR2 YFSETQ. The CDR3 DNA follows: TGCGCCAGCAGCTTAGGGGACGGTGTCTCTAACTATGGCTACACCTTC. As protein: CASSLGDGVSNYGYTF.

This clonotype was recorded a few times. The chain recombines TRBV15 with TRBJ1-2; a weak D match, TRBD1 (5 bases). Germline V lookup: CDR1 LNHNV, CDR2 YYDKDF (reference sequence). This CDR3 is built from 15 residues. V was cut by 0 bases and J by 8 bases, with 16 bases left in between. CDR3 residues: CATSRDPGTFNGYTF. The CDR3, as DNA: TGTGCCACCAGCAGAGATCCCGGGACCTTTAACGGCTACACCTTC.

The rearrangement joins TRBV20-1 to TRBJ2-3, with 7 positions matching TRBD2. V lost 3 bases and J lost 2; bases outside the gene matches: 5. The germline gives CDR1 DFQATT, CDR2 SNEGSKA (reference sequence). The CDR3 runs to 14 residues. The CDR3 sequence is CSARGGIVTDTQYF. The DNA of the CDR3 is TGCAGTGCTAGGGGGGGGATCGTCACAGATACGCAGTATTTT.

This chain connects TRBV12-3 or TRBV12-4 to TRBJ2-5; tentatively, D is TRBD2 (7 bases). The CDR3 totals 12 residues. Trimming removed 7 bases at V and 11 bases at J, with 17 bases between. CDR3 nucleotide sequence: TGTGCCAGCACCTCAGCGGGGAGGGGGCAGTACTTC. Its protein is CASTSAGRGQYF.

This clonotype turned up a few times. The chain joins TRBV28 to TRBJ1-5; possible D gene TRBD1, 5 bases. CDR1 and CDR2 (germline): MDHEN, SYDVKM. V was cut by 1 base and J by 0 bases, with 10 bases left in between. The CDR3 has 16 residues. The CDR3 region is CASSLSPGHSNQPQHF. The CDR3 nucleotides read TGTGCCAGCAGTTTATCCCCAGGACATAGCAATCAGCCCCAGCATTTT.

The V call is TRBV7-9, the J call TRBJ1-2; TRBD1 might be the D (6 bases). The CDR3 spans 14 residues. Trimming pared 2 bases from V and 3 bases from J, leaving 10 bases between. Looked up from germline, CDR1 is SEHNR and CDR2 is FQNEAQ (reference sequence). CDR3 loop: CASSLNRDDYGYTF. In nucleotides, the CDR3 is TGTGCCAGCAGCTTAAACAGGGACGACTATGGCTACACCTTC. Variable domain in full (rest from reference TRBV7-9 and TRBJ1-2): DTGVSQNPRHKITKRGQNVTFRCDPISEHNRLYWYRQTLGQGPEFLTYFQNEAQLEKSRLLSDRFSAERPKGSFSTLEIQRTEQGDSAMYLCASSLNRDDYGYTFGSGTRLTVV.

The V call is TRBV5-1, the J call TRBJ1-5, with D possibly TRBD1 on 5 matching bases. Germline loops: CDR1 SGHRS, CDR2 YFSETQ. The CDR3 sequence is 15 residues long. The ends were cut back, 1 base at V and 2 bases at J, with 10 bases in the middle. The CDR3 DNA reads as TGCGCCAGCAGCTTGTCAGGGATTGGCAATCAGCCCCAGCATTTT. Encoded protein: CASSLSGIGNQPQHF.

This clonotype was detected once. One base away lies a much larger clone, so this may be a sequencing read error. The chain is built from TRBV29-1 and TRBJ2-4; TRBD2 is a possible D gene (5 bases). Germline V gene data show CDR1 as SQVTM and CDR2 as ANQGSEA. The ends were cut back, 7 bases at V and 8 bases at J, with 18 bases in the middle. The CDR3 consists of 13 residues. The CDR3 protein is CSARGSRFDIQYF. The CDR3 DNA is TGCAGCGCCCGAGGGAGCAGGTTTGACATTCAGTACTTC.

Here the CDR3 DNA reads TGTGCCAGCAGTTCAACCCCGGGTCCAGGCACAGATACGCAGTATTTT. Its translation: CASSSTPGPGTDTQYF. The rearrangement uses TRBV28 and TRBJ2-3; D ambiguous. Germline loops: CDR1 MDHEN, CDR2 SYDVKM. V dropped 4 bases and J dropped 1 base, with 15 bases sitting between them. The CDR3 loop spans 16 amino acids. Filled out from reference TRBV28 and TRBJ2-3, the complete variable domain reads DVKVTQSSRYLVKRTGEKVFLECVQDMDHENMFWYRQDPGLGLRLIYFSYDVKMKEKGDIPEGYSVSREKKERFSLILESASTNQTSMYLCASSSTPGPGTDTQYFGPGTRLTVL.

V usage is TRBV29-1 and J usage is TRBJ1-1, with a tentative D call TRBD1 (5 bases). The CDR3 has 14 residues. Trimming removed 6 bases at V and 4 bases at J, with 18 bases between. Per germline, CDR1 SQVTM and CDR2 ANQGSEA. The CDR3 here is CSVHGRDVSTEAFF. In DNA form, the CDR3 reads TGCAGCGTCCATGGACGGGACGTGAGCACTGAAGCTTTCTTT.

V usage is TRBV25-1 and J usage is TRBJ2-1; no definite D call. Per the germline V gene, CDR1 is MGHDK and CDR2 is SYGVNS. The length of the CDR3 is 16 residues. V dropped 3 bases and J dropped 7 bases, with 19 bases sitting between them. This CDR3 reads CASSDSPFGYFNEQFF. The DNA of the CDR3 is TGTGCCAGCAGTGACTCCCCCTTTGGGTACTTTAATGAGCAGTTCTTC.